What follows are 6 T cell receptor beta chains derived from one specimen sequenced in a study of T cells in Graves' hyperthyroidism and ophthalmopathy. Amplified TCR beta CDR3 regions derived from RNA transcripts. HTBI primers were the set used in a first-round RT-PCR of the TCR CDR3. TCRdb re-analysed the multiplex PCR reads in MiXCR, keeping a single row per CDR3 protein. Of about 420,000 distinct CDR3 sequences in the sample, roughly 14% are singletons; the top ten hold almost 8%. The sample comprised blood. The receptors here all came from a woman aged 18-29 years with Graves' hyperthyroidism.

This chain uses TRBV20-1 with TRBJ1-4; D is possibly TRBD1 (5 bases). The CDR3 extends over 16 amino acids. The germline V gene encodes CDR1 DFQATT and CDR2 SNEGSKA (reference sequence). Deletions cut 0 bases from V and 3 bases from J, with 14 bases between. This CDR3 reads CSARDLPGAANEKLFF. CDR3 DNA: TGCAGTGCTAGAGATCTTCCCGGGGCGGCTAATGAAAAACTGTTTTTT.

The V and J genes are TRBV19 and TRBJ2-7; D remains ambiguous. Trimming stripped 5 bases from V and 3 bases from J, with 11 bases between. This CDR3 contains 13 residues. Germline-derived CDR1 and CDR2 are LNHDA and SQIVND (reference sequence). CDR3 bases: TGTGCCAGTAGTTTCCTCCCTGGCTACGAGCAGTACTTC. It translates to CASSFLPGYEQYF.

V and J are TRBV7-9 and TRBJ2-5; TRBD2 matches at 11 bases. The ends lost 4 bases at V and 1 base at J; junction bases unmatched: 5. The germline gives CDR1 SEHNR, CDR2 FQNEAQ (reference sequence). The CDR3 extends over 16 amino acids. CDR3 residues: CASSYRTSGLQETQYF. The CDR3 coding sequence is TGTGCCAGCAGCTATCGGACTAGCGGGCTCCAAGAGACCCAGTACTTC.

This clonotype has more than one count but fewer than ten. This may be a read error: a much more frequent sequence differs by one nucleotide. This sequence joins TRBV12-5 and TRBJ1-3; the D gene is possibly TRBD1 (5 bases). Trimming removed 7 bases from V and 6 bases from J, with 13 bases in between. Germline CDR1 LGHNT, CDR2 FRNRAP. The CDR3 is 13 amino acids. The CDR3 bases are TGTGCTAGTGCGCAGGGATCCGAAAACACCATATATTTT. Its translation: CASAQGSENTIYF. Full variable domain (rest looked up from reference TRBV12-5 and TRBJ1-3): DARVTQTPRHKVTEMGQEVTMRCQPILGHNTVFWYRQTMMQGLELLAYFRNRAPLDDSGMPKDRFSAEMPDATLATLKIQPSEPRDSAVYFCASAQGSENTIYFGEGSWLTVV.

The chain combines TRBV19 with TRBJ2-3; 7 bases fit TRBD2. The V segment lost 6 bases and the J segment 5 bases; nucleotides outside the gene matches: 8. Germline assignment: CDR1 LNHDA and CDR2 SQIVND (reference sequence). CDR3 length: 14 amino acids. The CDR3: CASRFRGEEDTQYF. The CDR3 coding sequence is TGTGCCAGTAGATTTCGGGGGGAAGAAGATACGCAGTATTTT.

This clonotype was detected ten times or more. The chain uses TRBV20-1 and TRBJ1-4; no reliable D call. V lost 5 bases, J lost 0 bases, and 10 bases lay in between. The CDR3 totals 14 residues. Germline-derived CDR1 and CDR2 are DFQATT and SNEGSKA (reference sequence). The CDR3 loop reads CSAPGTATNEKLFF. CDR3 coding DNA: TGCAGTGCTCCGGGCACTGCAACTAATGAAAAACTGTTTTTT.